The present T cell receptor (beta chain) was sequenced within a study of blood T cell repertoires in COVID-19. The overall study: PBMCs, B-cell-depleted T cells, or T cells provided the cDNA or gDNA that made up the material.

Patients in Seattle were enrolled during active infection, then followed longitudinally. Sequenced by immunoSEQ multiplex PCR; TCRdb stores in-frame clones only, minus some. The sample yields hundreds of thousands of clones, around 90% seen once. The CDR3 totals 15 residues. After removal of 2 bases from V and 3 bases from J, the junction contained 5 bases not matched to a gene. CDR1 is SNHLY and CDR2 is FYNNEI in the germline V gene. V is TRBV2 and J is TRBJ2-3; 7 bases align to TRBD1. This sequence was found in a man aged 18 to 35 with COVID-19, enrolled during active disease. The specimen sequenced was peripheral blood. CDR3 nucleotides: TGTGCCAGCAGTGAAACGACAGGGACAACAGATACGCAGTATTTT. Translated: CASSETTGTTDTQYF.